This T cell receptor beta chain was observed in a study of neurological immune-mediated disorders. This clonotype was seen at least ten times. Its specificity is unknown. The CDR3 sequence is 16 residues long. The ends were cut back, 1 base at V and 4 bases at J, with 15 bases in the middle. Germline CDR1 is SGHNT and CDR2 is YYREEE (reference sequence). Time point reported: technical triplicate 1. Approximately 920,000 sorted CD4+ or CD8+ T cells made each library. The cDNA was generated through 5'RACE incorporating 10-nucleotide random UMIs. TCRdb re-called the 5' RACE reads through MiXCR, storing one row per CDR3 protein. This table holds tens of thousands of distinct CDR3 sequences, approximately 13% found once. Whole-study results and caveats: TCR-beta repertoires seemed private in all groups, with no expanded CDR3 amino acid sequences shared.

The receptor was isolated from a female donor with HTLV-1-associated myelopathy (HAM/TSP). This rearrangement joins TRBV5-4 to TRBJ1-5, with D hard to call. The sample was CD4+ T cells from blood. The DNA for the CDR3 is TGTGCCAGCAGCTTGAGGTTCGCCAGCCCAAATCAGCCCCAGCATTTT. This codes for CASSLRFASPNQPQHF.